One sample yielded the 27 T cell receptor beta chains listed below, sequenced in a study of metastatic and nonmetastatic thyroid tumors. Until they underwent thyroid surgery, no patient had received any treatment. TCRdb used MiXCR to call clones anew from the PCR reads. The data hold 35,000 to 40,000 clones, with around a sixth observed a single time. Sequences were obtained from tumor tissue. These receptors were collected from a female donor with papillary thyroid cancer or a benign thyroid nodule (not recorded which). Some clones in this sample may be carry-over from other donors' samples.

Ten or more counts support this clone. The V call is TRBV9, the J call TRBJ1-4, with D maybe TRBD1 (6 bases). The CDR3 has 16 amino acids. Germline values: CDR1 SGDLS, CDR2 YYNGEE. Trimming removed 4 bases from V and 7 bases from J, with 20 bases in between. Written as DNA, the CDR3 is TGTGCCAGCAGCCCCATGAGGGGGGGCGCGGGTGAAAAACTGTTTTTT. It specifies CASSPMRGGAGEKLFF.

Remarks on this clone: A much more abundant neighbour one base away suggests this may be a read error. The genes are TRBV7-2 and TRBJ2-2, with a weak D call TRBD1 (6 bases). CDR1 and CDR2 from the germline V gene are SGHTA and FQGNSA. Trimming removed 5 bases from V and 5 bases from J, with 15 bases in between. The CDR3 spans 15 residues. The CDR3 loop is CASSLTGSDTGELFF. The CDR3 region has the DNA TGTGCCAGCAGCCTCACAGGGAGTGATACCGGGGAGCTGTTTTTT.

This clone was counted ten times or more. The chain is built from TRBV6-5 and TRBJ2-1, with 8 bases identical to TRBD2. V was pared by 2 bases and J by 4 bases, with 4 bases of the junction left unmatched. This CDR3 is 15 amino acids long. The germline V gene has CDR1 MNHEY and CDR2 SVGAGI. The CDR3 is CASSYGRGGYNEQFF. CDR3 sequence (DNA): TGTGCCAGCAGTTACGGCCGGGGGGGGTACAATGAGCAGTTCTTC.

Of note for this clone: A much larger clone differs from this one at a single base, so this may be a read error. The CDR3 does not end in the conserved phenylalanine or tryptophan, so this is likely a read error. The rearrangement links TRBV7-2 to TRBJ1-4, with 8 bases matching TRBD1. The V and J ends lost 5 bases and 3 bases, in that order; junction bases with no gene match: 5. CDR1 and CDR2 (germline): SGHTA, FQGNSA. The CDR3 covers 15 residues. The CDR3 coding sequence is TGTGCCAGCAGCCGTGACAGGGGACCTAATGAAAAACTGTTTCTT. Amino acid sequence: CASSRDRGPNEKLFL.

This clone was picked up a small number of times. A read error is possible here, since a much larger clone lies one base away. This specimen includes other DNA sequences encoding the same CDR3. The CDR3 region is CASGLTGRVEDEKLFF. CDR3 DNA sequence: TGTGCTAGCGGCTTGACAGGGAGAGTGGAAGATGAAAAACTGTTTTTT. The chain couples TRBV7-2 to TRBJ1-4; 7 bases line up with TRBD1. Germline-derived CDR1 and CDR2 are SGHTA and FQGNSA. This CDR3 comprises 16 residues. Using reference TRBV7-2 and TRBJ1-4 for the parts outside the CDR3, the full variable domain is GAGVSQSPSNKVTEKGKDVELRCDPISGHTALYWYRQSLGQGLEFLIYFQGNSAPDKSGLPSDRFSAERTGGSVSTLTIQRTQQEDSAVYLCASGLTGRVEDEKLFFGSGTQLSVL.

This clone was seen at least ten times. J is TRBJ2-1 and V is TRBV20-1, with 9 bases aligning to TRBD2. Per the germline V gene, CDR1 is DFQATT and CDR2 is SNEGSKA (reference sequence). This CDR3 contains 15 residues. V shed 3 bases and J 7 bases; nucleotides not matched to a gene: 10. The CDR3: CSASPAAGGVNEQFF. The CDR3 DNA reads TGCAGTGCTAGTCCAGCAGCGGGAGGAGTTAATGAGCAGTTCTTC.

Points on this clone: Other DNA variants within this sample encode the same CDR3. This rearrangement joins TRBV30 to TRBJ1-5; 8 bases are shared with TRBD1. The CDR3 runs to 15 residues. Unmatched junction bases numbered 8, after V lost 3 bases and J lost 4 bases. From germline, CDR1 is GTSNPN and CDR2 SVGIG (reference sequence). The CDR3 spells CAWSAGTGRNQPQHF. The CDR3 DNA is TGTGCCTGGAGCGCGGGGACAGGACGGAATCAGCCCCAGCATTTT.

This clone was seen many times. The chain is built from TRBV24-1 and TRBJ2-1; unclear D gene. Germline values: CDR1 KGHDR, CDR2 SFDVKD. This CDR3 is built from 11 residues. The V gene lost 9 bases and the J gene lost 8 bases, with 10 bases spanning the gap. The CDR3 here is CATGVGYEQFF. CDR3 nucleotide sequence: TGTGCCACCGGTGTGGGGTATGAGCAGTTCTTC.

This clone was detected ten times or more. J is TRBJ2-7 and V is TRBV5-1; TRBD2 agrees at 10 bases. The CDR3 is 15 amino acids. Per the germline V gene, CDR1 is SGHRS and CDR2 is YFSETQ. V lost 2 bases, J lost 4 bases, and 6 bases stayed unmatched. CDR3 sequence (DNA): TGCGCCAGCAGCTTATACGGGACTAGCGAGTACGAGCAGTACTTC. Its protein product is CASSLYGTSEYEQYF. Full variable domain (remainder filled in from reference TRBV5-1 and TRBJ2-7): KAGVTQTPRYLIKTRGQQVTLSCSPISGHRSVSWYQQTPGQGLQFLFEYFSETQRNKGNFPGRFSGRQFSNSRSEMNVSTLELGDSALYLCASSLYGTSEYEQYFGPGTRLTVT.

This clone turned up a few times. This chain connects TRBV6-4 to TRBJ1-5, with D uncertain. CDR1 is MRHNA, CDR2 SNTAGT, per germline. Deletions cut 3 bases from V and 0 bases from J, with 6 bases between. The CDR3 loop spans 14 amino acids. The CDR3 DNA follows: TGTGCCAGCAGTGAGAAGTATAGCAATCAGCCCCAGCATTTT. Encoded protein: CASSEKYSNQPQHF.

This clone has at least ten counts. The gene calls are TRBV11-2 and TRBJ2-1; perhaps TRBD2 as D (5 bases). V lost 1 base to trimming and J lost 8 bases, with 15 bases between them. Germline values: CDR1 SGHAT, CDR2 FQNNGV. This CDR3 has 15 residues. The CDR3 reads CASSLGRRGFDEQFF. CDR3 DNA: TGTGCCAGCAGCTTAGGTCGCCGAGGGTTCGATGAGCAGTTCTTC.

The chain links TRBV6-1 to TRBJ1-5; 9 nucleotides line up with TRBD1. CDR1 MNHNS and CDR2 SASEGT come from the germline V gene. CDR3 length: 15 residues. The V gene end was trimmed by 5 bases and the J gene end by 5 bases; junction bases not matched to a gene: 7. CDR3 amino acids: CASSLRDREDQPQHF. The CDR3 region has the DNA TGTGCCAGCAGTCTCCGGGACAGGGAAGATCAGCCCCAGCATTTT.

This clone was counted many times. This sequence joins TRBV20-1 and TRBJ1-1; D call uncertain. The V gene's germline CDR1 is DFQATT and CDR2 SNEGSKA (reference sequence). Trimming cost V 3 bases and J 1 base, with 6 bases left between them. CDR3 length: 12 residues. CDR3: CSASRRNTEAFF. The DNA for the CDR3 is TGCAGTGCTAGTCGTCGGAACACTGAAGCTTTCTTT.

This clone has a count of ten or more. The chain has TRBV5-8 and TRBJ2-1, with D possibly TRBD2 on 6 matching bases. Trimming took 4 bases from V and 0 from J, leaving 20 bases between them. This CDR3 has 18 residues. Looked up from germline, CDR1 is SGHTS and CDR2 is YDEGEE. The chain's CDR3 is CASSNEPSSASSYNEQFF. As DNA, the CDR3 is TGTGCCAGCAGCAACGAACCATCTAGCGCGAGCTCCTACAATGAGCAGTTCTTC.

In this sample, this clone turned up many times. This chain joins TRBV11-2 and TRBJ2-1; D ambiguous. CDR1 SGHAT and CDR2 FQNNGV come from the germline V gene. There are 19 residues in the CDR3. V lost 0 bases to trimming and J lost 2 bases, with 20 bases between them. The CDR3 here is CASSLEFVRAGRAYNEQFF. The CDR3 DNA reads TGTGCCAGCAGCTTAGAATTCGTTAGGGCCGGAAGGGCCTACAATGAGCAGTTCTTC.

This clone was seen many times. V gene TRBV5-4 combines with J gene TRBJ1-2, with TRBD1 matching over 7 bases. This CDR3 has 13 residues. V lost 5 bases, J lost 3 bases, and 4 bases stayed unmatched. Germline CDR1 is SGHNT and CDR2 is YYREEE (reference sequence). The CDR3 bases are TGTGCCAGCAGTGACAGGGTAGACTATGGCTACACCTTC. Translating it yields CASSDRVDYGYTF.

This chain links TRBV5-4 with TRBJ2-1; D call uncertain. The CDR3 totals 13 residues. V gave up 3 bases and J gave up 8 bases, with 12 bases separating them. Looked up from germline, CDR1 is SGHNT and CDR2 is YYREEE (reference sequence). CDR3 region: CASSSWSGDEQFF. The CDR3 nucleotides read TGTGCCAGCAGCTCCTGGTCTGGGGATGAGCAGTTCTTC.

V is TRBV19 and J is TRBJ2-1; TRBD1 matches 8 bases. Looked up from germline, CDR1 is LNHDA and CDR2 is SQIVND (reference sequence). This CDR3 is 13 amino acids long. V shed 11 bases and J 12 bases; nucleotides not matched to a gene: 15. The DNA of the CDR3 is TGTGCCGGACTGGCGGGAATGACAGGGGTGCAGTTCTTC. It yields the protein CAGLAGMTGVQFF.

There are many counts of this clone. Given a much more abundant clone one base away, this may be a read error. This CDR3 reads CAISSLTADTGELFF. DNA for the CDR3: TGTGCCATCAGTAGCCTTACGGCGGACACCGGGGAGCTGTTTTTT. The rearrangement uses TRBV24-1 and TRBJ2-2; no firm D call. The CDR3 has 15 residues. Germline V CDR1 and CDR2: KGHDR, SFDVKD.

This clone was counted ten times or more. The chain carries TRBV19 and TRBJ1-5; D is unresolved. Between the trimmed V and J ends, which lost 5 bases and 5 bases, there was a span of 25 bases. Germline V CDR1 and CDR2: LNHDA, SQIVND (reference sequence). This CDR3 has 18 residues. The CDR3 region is CASSPRRTPFQLHQPQHF. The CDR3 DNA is TGTGCCAGTAGTCCACGACGGACCCCATTTCAGCTTCATCAGCCCCAGCATTTT.

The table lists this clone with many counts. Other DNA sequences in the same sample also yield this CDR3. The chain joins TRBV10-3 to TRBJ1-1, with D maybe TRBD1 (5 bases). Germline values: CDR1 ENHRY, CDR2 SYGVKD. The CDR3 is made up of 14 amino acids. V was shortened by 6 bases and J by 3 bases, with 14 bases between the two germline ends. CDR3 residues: CAIRPSGHHTEAFF. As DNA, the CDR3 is TGTGCCATCAGACCCTCAGGACACCACACTGAAGCTTTCTTT.

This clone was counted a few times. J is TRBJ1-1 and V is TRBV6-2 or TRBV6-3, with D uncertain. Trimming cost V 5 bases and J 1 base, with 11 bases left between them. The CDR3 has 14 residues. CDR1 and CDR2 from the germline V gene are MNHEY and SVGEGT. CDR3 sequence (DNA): TGTGCCAGCAGTAAATATGCGGGGAACACTGAAGCTTTCTTT. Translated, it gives CASSKYAGNTEAFF.

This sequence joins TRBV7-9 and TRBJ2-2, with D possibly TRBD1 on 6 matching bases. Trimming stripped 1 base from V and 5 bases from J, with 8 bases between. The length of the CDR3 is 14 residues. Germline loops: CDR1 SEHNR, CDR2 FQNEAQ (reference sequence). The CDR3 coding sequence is TGTGCCAGCAGCTTAGGTCAGGGGACCGGGGAGCTGTTTTTT. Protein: CASSLGQGTGELFF.

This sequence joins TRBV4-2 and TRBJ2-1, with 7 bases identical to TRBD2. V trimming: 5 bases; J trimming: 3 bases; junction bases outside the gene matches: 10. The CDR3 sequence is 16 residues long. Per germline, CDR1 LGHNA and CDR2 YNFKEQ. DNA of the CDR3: TGTGCCAGCAGCACGTCGGGCGGGAGTCTCTACAATGAGCAGTTCTTC. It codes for CASSTSGGSLYNEQFF.

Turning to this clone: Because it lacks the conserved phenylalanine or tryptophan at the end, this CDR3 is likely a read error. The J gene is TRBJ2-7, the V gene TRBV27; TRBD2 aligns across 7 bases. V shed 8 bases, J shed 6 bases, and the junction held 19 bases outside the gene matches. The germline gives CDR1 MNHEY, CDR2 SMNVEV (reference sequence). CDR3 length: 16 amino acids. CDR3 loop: CASWTWQAGREVEQYL. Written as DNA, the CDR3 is TGTGCCAGCTGGACGTGGCAGGCCGGTCGGGAGGTCGAGCAGTACCTC.

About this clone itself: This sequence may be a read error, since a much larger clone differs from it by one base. The CDR3 DNA sequence: TGTGCCAGCAGCTTGGCGGGAGTCCTCTACGAGCAGTACTTC. As protein: CASSLAGVLYEQYF. This chain joins TRBV5-5 and TRBJ2-7; weak D call: TRBD2 (6 bases). V dropped 0 bases and J dropped 3 bases, with 10 bases sitting between them. CDR3 length: 14 amino acids. Germline V gives CDR1 SGHKS, CDR2 YYEKEE (reference sequence).

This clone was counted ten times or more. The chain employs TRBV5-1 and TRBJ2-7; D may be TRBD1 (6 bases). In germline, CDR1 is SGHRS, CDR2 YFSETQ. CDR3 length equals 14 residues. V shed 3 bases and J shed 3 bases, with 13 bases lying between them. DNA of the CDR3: TGCGCCAGCAGCTCAGAGGGGGTCAGCTACGAGCAGTACTTC. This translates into CASSSEGVSYEQYF.